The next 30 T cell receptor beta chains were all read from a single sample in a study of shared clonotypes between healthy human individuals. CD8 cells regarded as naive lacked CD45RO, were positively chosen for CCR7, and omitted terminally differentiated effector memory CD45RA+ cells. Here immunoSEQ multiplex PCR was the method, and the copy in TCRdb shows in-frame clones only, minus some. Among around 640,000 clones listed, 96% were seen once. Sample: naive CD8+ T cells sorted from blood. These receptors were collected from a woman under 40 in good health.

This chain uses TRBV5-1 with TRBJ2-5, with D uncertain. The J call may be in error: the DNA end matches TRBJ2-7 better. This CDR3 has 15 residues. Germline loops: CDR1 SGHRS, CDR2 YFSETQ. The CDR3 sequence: CASSLIGQRIDEQYF. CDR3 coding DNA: TGCGCCAGCAGCTTGATAGGCCAGAGGATAGACGAGCAGTACTTC.

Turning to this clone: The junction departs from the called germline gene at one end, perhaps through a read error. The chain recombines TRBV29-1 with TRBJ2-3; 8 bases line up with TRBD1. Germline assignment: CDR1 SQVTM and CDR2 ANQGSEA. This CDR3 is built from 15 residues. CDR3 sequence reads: CNVERTGISLDTQYF. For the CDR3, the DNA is TGCAACGTTGAGAGGACAGGGATTAGTCTGGATACGCAGTATTTT.

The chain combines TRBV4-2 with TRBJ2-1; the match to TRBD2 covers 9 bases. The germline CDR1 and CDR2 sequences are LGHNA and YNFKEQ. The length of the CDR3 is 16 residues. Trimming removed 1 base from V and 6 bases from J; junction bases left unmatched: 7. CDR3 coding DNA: TGTGCCAGCAGCCAAGTCCCAGCGGGAGGTCCCAATGAGCAGTTCTTC. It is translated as CASSQVPAGGPNEQFF.

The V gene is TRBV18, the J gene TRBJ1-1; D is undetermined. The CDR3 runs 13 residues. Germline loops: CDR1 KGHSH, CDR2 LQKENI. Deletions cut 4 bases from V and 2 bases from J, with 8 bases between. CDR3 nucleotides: TGTGCCAGCTCACACCCGGGAAACACTGAAGCTTTCTTT. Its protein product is CASSHPGNTEAFF.

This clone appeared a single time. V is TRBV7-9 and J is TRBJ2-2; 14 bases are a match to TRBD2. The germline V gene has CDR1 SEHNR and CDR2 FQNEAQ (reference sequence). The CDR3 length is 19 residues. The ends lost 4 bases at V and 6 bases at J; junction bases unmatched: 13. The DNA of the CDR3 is TGTGCCAGCAGCTCTAGCCCCGCGACTAGCGGGAGGGGGTCCGGGGAGCTGTTTTTT. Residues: CASSSSPATSGRGSGELFF.

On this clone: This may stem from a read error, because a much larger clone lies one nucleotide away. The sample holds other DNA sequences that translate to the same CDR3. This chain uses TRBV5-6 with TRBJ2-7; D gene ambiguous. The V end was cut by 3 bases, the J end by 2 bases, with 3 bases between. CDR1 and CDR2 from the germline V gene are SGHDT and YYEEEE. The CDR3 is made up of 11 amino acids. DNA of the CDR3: TGTGCCAGCAGCTCGACCTACGAGCAGTACTTC. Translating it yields CASSSTYEQYF.

The CDR3 nucleotides read TGTGCCAGCAGTTCCCGGACAGGGAGATACGAGCAGTACTTC. Encoded protein: CASSSRTGRYEQYF. The V gene is TRBV27, the J gene TRBJ2-7; the match to TRBD1 covers 8 bases. V lost 4 bases, J lost 4 bases, and 6 bases stayed unmatched. CDR1 is MNHEY and CDR2 is SMNVEV in the germline V gene (reference sequence). The CDR3 consists of 14 residues.

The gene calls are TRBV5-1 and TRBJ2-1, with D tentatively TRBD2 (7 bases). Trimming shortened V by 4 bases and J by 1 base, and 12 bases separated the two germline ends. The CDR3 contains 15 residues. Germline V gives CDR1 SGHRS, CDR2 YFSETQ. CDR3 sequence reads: CASSLEGGSYNEQFF. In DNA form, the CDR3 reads TGCGCCAGCAGCCTCGAGGGGGGGTCCTACAATGAGCAGTTCTTC.

The CDR3 region is CASSIRELADNEQFF. The CDR3 nucleotides are TGTGCCAGTAGTATTAGGGAACTAGCGGACAATGAGCAGTTCTTC. This chain joins TRBV19 and TRBJ2-1; 8 nucleotides align to TRBD2. The germline V gene has CDR1 LNHDA and CDR2 SQIVND (reference sequence). Trimming at V came to 3 bases and at J to 5 bases, leaving 6 bases not matched to a gene. This CDR3 has 15 amino acids.

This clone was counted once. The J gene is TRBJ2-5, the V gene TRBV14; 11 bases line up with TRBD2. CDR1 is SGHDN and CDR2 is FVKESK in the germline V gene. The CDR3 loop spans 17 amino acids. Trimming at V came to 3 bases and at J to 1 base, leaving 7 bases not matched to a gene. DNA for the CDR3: TGTGCCAGCAGCCACCCGAGACTAGCGGGAACCCAAGAGACCCAGTACTTC. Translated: CASSHPRLAGTQETQYF.

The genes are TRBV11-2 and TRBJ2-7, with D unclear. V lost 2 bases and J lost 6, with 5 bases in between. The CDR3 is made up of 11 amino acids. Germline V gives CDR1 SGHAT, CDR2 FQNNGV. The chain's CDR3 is CASSLRVEQYF. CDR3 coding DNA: TGTGCCAGCAGCTTACGGGTCGAGCAGTACTTC. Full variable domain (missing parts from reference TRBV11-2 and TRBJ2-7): EAGVAQSPRYKIIEKRQSVAFWCNPISGHATLYWYQQILGQGPKLLIQFQNNGVVDDSQLPKDRFSAERLKGVDSTLKIQPAKLEDSAVYLCASSLRVEQYFGPGTRLTVT.

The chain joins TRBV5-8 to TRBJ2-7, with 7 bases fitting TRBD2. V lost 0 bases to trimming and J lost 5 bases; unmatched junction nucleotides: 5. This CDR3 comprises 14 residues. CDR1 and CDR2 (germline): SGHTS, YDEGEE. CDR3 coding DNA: TGTGCCAGCAGCTTGGGGGTGGGAGGGGACGAGCAGTACTTC. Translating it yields CASSLGVGGDEQYF.

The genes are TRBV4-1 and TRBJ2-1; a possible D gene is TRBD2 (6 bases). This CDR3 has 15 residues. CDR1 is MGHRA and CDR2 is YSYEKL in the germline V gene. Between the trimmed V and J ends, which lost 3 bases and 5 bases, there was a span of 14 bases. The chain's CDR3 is CASSHPGTGHNEQFF. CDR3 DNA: TGCGCCAGCAGCCACCCCGGGACTGGGCACAATGAGCAGTTCTTC.

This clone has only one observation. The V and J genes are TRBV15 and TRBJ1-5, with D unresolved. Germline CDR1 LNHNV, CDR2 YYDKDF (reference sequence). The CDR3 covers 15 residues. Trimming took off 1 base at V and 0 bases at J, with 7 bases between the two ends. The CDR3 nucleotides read TGTGCCACCAGCAGAGGGAGGAATAGCAATCAGCCCCAGCATTTT. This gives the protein CATSRGRNSNQPQHF.

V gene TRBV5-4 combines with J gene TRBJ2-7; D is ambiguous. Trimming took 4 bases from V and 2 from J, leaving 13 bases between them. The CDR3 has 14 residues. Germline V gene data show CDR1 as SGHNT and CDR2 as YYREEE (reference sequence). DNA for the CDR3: TGTGCCAGCAGCACCGAGGACCCTGCCTACGAGCAGTACTTC. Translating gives CASSTEDPAYEQYF. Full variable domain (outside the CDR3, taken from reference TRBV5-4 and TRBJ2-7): ETGVTQSPTHLIKTRGQQVTLRCSSQSGHNTVSWYQQALGQGPQFIFQYYREEENGRGNFPPRFSGLQFPNYSSELNVNALELDDSALYLCASSTEDPAYEQYFGPGTRLTVT.

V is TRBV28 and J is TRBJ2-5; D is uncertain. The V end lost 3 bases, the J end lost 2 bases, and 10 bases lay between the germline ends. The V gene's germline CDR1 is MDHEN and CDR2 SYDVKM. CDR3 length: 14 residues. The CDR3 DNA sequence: TGTGCCAGCAGTTTCGCGGCAAAGCAAGAGACCCAGTACTTC. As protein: CASSFAAKQETQYF.

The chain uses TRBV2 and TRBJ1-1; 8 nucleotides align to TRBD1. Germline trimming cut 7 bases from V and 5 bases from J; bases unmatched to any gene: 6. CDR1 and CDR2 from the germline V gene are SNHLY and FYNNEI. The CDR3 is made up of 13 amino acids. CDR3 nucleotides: TGTGCCAGCACCAGACAGGGGTCAACTGAAGCTTTCTTT. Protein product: CASTRQGSTEAFF.

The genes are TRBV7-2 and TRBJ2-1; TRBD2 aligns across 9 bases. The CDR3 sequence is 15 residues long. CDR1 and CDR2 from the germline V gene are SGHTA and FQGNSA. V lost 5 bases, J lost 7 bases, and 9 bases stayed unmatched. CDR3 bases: TGTGCCAGCAGCCCCTACCTAGCGGGGATTAATGAGCAGTTCTTC. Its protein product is CASSPYLAGINEQFF.

Here the CDR3 DNA reads TGTGCCAGCAGCACGGGACAGGGGGAGACCCAGTACTTC. Translated, it gives CASSTGQGETQYF. The chain recombines TRBV21-1 with TRBJ2-5; TRBD1 is taken as the D call from the table, unchecked against the DNA. TRBV21-1 counts as a pseudogene. The CDR3 covers 13 residues.

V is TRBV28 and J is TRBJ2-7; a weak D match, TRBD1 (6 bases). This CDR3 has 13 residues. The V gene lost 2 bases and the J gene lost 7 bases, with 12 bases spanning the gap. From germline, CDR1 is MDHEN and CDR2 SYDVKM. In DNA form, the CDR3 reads TGTGCCAGCAGTTTAGGGGGACAATTTGAGCAGTACTTC. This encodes CASSLGGQFEQYF.

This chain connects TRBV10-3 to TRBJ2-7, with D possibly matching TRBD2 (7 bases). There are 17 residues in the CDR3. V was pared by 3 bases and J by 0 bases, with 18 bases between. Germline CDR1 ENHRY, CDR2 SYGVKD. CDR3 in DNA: TGTGCCATCAGTGAAGTAAGGGGGGCTAGCGGCTCCTACGAGCAGTACTTC. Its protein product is CAISEVRGASGSYEQYF.

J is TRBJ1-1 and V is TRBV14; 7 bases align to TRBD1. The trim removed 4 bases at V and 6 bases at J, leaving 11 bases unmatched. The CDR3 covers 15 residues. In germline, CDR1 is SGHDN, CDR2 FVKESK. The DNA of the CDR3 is TGTGCCAGCAGCCTCCTGACAGGGTGGATACCTGAAGCTTTCTTT. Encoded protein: CASSLLTGWIPEAFF.

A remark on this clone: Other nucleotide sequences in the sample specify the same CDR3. CDR3 amino acids: CASSLVGSNQPQHF. CDR3 nucleotide sequence: TGTGCCAGCAGCCTCGTCGGTAGCAATCAGCCCCAGCATTTT. The chain uses TRBV5-6 and TRBJ1-5; no clear D. Germline assignment: CDR1 SGHDT and CDR2 YYEEEE. The V gene lost 4 bases and the J gene lost 0 bases, with 8 bases spanning the gap. The CDR3 loop spans 14 amino acids.

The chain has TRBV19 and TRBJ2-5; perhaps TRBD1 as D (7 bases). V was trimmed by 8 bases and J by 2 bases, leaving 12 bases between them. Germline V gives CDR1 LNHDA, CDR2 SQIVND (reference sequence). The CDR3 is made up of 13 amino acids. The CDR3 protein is CASRGTEQETQYF. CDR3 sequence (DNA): TGTGCCAGTCGGGGGACAGAGCAAGAGACCCAGTACTTC.

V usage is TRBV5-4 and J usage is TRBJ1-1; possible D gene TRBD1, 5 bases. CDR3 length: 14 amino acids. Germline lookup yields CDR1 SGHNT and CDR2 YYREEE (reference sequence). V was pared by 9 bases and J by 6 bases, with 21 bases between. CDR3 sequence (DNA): TGTGCCACCGAGCCGGGTGGGGGGGACTCTGAAGCTTTCTTT. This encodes CATEPGGGDSEAFF. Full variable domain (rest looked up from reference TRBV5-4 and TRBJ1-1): ETGVTQSPTHLIKTRGQQVTLRCSSQSGHNTVSWYQQALGQGPQFIFQYYREEENGRGNFPPRFSGLQFPNYSSELNVNALELDDSALYLCATEPGGGDSEAFFGQGTRLTVV.

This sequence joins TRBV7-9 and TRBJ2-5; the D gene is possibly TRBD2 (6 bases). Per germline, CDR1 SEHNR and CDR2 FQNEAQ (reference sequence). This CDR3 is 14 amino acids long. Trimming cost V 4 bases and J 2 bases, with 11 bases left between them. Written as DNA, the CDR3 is TGTGCCAGCAGCTCCACGGGAGTTCAAGAGACCCAGTACTTC. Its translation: CASSSTGVQETQYF.

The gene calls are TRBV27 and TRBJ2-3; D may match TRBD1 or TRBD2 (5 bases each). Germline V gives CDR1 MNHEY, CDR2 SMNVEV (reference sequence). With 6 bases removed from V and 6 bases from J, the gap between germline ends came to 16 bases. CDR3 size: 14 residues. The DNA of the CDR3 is TGTGCCAGCAGGAATTGGGACCGCGCGGATACGCAGTATTTT. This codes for CASRNWDRADTQYF.

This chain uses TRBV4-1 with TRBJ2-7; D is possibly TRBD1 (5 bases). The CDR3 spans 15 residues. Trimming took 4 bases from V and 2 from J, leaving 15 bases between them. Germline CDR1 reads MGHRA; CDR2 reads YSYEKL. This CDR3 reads CASSRGADGPYEQYF. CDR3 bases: TGCGCCAGCAGCCGTGGGGCCGACGGACCCTACGAGCAGTACTTC.

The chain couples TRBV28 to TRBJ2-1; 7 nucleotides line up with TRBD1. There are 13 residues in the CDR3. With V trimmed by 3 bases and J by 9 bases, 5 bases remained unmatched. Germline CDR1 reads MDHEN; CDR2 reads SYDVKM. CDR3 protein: CASSLVTGAEQFF. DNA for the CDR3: TGTGCCAGCAGTTTGGTTACAGGGGCTGAGCAGTTCTTC.

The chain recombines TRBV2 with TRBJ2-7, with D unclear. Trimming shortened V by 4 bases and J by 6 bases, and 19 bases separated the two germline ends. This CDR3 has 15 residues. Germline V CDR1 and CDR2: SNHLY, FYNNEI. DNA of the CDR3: TGTGCCAGCAGTGTAGAGACTCCGATGGGCGTCGAGCAGTACTTC. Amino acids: CASSVETPMGVEQYF.